This T cell receptor (beta chain) is from a study of CD8 T cells in ankylosing spondylitis. Broader study findings: A TCR beta motif made of roughly eight highly homologous variants seemed typical of ankylosing spondylitis blood. Prior literature has documented some motif variants in synovial fluid and blood from reactive arthritis. Disease-linked clones had a CD8+ phenotype and relatively low frequency in peripheral blood. Disease-linked clones reportedly showed significant enrichment in matched ankylosing spondylitis synovial fluid.

A note on this clonotype: No antigen is known for it.

By quantitative 5'-RACE with molecular barcodes, the TCR beta libraries were made. TCRdb recomputed calls from the 5' RACE reads with MiXCR, one row per CDR3 protein. The sample holds roughly 440,000 distinct CDR3 sequences; roughly a sixth are singletons and the top ten take approximately 1%. V shed 1 base and J shed 8 bases, with 12 bases lying between them. The CDR3 totals 15 residues. Germline V gene sequence: CDR1 SGHTA, CDR2 FQGNSA. The chain uses TRBV7-2 and TRBJ1-6; D may be TRBD1 (5 bases). The receptor was derived from a male donor with ankylosing spondylitis. Sequenced sample: blood, either unsorted or a sorted T cell fraction (not recorded which). The CDR3 is CASSLVGTAYSPLHF. The CDR3 nucleotides read TGTGCCAGCAGCTTAGTCGGGACCGCCTATTCACCCCTCCACTTT.